One and the same sample provided the 5 T cell receptor beta chains below, sequenced in a study of blood T cell repertoires in COVID-19. The repertoire was sequenced with immunoSEQ multiplex PCR; TCRdb's copy has only in-frame clones and lacks some. The table records roughly 160,000 clones, around 87% of them present only once. The sequenced material came from peripheral blood. All receptors come from a man between 18 and 35 years old with acute or convalescent COVID-19.

The chain joins TRBV19 to TRBJ1-2; 9 nucleotides align to TRBD1. From germline, CDR1 is LNHDA and CDR2 SQIVND (reference sequence). The CDR3 has 17 amino acids. The junction had 15 bases not matched to a gene; V was cut back by 6 bases and J by 4 bases. CDR3 protein: CASSTGDREDILYGYTF. CDR3 in DNA: TGTGCCAGTAGCACCGGGGACAGGGAGGACATACTCTATGGCTACACCTTC.

The rearrangement joins TRBV6-4 to TRBJ2-3, with D possibly matching TRBD1 (5 bases). The germline V gene encodes CDR1 MRHNA and CDR2 SNTAGT. V dropped 0 bases and J dropped 1 base, with 5 bases sitting between them. This CDR3 is built from 14 residues. CDR3 amino acids: CASSDSQGTDTQYF. The CDR3 nucleotides are TGTGCCAGCAGTGACTCACAGGGCACAGATACGCAGTATTTT.

The chain employs TRBV19 and TRBJ1-6, with 7 bases fitting TRBD1. CDR1 is LNHDA and CDR2 is SQIVND in the germline V gene (reference sequence). The V segment lost 6 bases and the J segment 18 bases; nucleotides outside the gene matches: 17. The CDR3 consists of 14 residues. As DNA, the CDR3 is TGTGCCAGTAGCCCCATGCACCCAGGACAGGTGCCCCACTTT. Translated, it gives CASSPMHPGQVPHF. The variable domain in full, completed from reference TRBV19 and TRBJ1-6, reads DGGITQSPKYLFRKEGQNVTLSCEQNLNHDAMYWYRQDPGQGLRLIYYSQIVNDFQKGDIAEGYSVSREKKESFPLTVTSAQKNPTAFYLCASSPMHPGQVPHFGNGTRLTVT.

Notes on this clone: At one end, the junction sequence differs from germline, possibly due to a read error. The chain uses TRBV6-5 and TRBJ1-6; 11 bases match TRBD1. Per the germline V gene, CDR1 is MNHEY and CDR2 is SVGAGI. The CDR3 covers 15 residues. The CDR3 region has the DNA TGTGCCACCAGGACAGGGGGCTCCCATAATTCACCCCTCCACTTT. This sequence encodes CATRTGGSHNSPLHF.

V and J are TRBV2 and TRBJ2-7; 9 bases line up with TRBD1. Trimming removed 6 bases from V and 2 bases from J; junction bases left unmatched: 5. CDR3 length equals 14 residues. Germline-derived CDR1 and CDR2 are SNHLY and FYNNEI. The CDR3: CASSGTGRPYEQYV. The DNA for the CDR3 is TGTGCCAGCAGCGGGACAGGGCGCCCCTACGAGCAGTACGTC.